Listed below are T cell receptor beta chains from one sample, sequenced in a study of shared clonotypes between healthy human individuals. The assay was immunoSEQ multiplex PCR, and TCRdb's table has in-frame clones only and misses some. Of over a million clones in the sample, roughly 96% were seen once. The sample taken for sequencing was naive CD4+ T cells sorted from blood. These receptor sequences come from a man aged 30 to 45 in good health. CDR3s include the opening cysteine and the closing phenylalanine or tryptophan. Each record gives: V gene, clone size, D gene, J gene, CDR3 length, CDR3 DNA, CDR3 protein. A D gene is named only where the DNA matches it firmly. The listing skips clone size in some rows; elsewhere it reads once, few, many or a size class.

V: TRBV5-4; size: -; D: -; J: TRBJ2-1; length: 14; DNA: TGTGCCAGCAGCTTGGTGTCTTATTACAATGAGCAGTTCTTC; CDR3: CASSLVSYYNEQFF
V: TRBV7-2; size: -; D: -; J: TRBJ1-3; length: 13; DNA: TGTGCCAGCAGCCCACGACCGGGTAACACCATATATTTT; CDR3: CASSPRPGNTIYF
V: TRBV7-8; size: -; D: TRBD2; J: TRBJ2-7; length: 15; DNA: TGTGCCAGCAGCTCAAGGACTAGCGGGAGAAACGAGCAGTACTTC; CDR3: CASSSRTSGRNEQYF
V: TRBV18; size: -; D: TRBD1; J: TRBJ1-1; length: 14; DNA: TGTGCCAGCTCACCGGGACAGACGAACACTGAAGCTTTCTTT; CDR3: CASSPGQTNTEAFF
V: TRBV9; size: -; D: TRBD2; J: TRBJ2-2; length: 14; DNA: TGTGCCAGCGGTAGCGGGAAGAACACCGGGGAGCTGTTTTTT; CDR3: CASGSGKNTGELFF
V: TRBV7-9; size: -; D: -; J: TRBJ2-5; length: 14; DNA: TGTGCCAGCAGTTACGGGACGGAACAAGAGACCCAGTACTTC; CDR3: CASSYGTEQETQYF
V: TRBV7-2; size: -; D: -; J: TRBJ1-5; length: 15; DNA: TGTGCCAGCAGTCCTCAGGGATTCGGCAATCAGCCCCAGCATTTT; CDR3: CASSPQGFGNQPQHF
V: TRBV2; size: -; D: TRBD1; J: TRBJ1-5; length: 18; DNA: TGTGCCAGCAGTGAAGACCCCCGTGGACAGGGGTACAATCAGCCCCAGCATTTT; CDR3: CASSEDPRGQGYNQPQHF
V: TRBV7-9; size: -; D: TRBD1; J: TRBJ2-1; length: 17; DNA: TGTGCCAGCAGCTATTTCCCCGGGACAGGGAAGTGGCCTGAGCAGTTCTTC; CDR3: CASSYFPGTGKWPEQFF
V: TRBV7-2; size: -; D: -; J: TRBJ2-2; length: 15; DNA: TGTGCCAGCAGCTTCCAGGGACGGGGCACCGGGGAGCTGTTTTTT; CDR3: CASSFQGRGTGELFF
V: TRBV19; size: -; D: -; J: TRBJ2-1; length: 14; DNA: TGTGCCAGTAGTATGAATCTAGTTTACAATGAGCAGTTCTTC; CDR3: CASSMNLVYNEQFF
V: TRBV11-2; size: -; D: -; J: TRBJ2-7; length: 12; DNA: TGTGCCAGCAGCTCCCCCTGGGGCGAGCAGTACTTC; CDR3: CASSSPWGEQYF
V: TRBV6-1; size: -; D: -; J: TRBJ2-7; length: 12; DNA: TGTGCCAGCAGTCAACAGGGCTACGAGCAGTACTTC; CDR3: CASSQQGYEQYF
V: TRBV9; size: -; D: TRBD2; J: TRBJ2-1; length: 16; DNA: TGTGCCAGCAGCACCAGTCCCGGGACTAGAAACAATGAGCAGTTCTTC; CDR3: CASSTSPGTRNNEQFF
V: TRBV5-1; size: -; D: -; J: TRBJ2-7; length: 12; DNA: TGCGCCAGCAGCTTGTTTCCTGGCGAGCAGTACTTC; CDR3: CASSLFPGEQYF
V: TRBV7-9; size: -; D: TRBD1; J: TRBJ2-5; length: 15; DNA: TGTGCCAGCAGCTCCAGGGACAGCAAGTACGAGACCCAGTACTTC; CDR3: CASSSRDSKYETQYF
V: TRBV28; size: -; D: -; J: TRBJ1-1; length: 12; DNA: TGTGCCAGCAGTTTACCTCAAACTGAAGCTTTCTTT; CDR3: CASSLPQTEAFF
V: TRBV2; size: -; D: TRBD2; J: TRBJ2-6; length: 16; DNA: TGTGCCAGCACCTGGGGGGGGACCTCTGGGGCCAACGTCCTGACTTTC; CDR3: CASTWGGTSGANVLTF
V: TRBV9; size: -; D: -; J: TRBJ2-6; length: 17; DNA: TGTGCCAGCAGCGTGAGCATGCAGGGCTCTGGGGCCAACGTCCTGACTTTC; CDR3: CASSVSMQGSGANVLTF
V: TRBV7-2; size: -; D: -; J: TRBJ1-1; length: 16; DNA: TGTGCCAGCAGCTCCGATTCTACCTCCAGGAACGCTGAAGCTTTCTTT; CDR3: CASSSDSTSRNAEAFF
V: TRBV29-1; size: -; D: -; J: TRBJ2-3; length: 13; DNA: TGCAGCGGGGGGGTCGGGGGCCCAGATACGCAGTATTTT; CDR3: CSGGVGGPDTQYF
V: TRBV7-2; size: once; D: -; J: TRBJ1-2; length: 13; DNA: TGTGCCAGCAGCTCCCAAGGTTGGAACGGCTACACCTTC; CDR3: CASSSQGWNGYTF
V: TRBV28; size: once; D: TRBD2; J: TRBJ2-7; length: 14; DNA: TGTGCCAGCAGTCGAGGGAGGGGCCTTTACGAGCAGTACTTC; CDR3: CASSRGRGLYEQYF
V: TRBV29-1; size: -; D: TRBD1; J: TRBJ2-2; length: 14; DNA: TGCAGCGTTGCCTCGACAGGGGGCATCGGGGAGCTGTTTTTT; CDR3: CSVASTGGIGELFF
V: TRBV18; size: -; D: TRBD2; J: TRBJ2-1; length: 15; DNA: TGTGCCAGCTCACCACTAGCGGGAGTTGCCCAAGAGCAGTTCTTC; CDR3: CASSPLAGVAQEQFF
V: TRBV19; size: -; D: -; J: TRBJ1-2; length: 12; DNA: TGTGCCAGTAGTCTGCCTAACTATGGCTACACCTTC; CDR3: CASSLPNYGYTF
V: TRBV28; size: -; D: -; J: TRBJ2-6; length: 14; DNA: TGTGCCAGCAGTTTAATCTCTGGGGCCAACGTCCTGACTTTC; CDR3: CASSLISGANVLTF
V: TRBV5-6; size: -; D: -; J: TRBJ2-7; length: 12; DNA: TGTGCCAGCAGCCGGAGCGAGTACGAGCAGTACTTC; CDR3: CASSRSEYEQYF
V: TRBV4-3; size: -; D: -; J: TRBJ2-7; length: 14; DNA: TGCGCCAGCAGCCTGCTAGTGGGACAATACGAGCAGTACTTC; CDR3: CASSLLVGQYEQYF
V: TRBV11-2; size: -; D: TRBD1; J: TRBJ2-5; length: 15; DNA: TGTGCCAGCAAACGGACAGGGAGTGAGGGAGAGACCCAGTACTTC; CDR3: CASKRTGSEGETQYF
V: TRBV7-2; size: -; D: TRBD2; J: TRBJ2-1; length: 16; DNA: TGTGCCAGCAGCTCATACACTAGCGGGAGTCGGCATGAGCAGTTCTTC; CDR3: CASSSYTSGSRHEQFF
V: TRBV21-1; size: -; D: -; J: TRBJ2-6; length: 16; DNA: TGTGCCAGCAGCACGGGACTAGCGACTGGGGCCAACGTCCTGACTTTC; CDR3: CASSTGLATGANVLTF
V: TRBV5-1; size: -; D: TRBD1; J: TRBJ1-1; length: 14; DNA: TGCGCCAGCAGCGGGACCGGGACAGTGTCTGAAGCTTTCTTT; CDR3: CASSGTGTVSEAFF
V: TRBV13; size: -; D: TRBD1; J: TRBJ2-3; length: 16; DNA: TGTGCCAGCAGCACTACAGGGGTATTTCCAGCAGATACGCAGTATTTT; CDR3: CASSTTGVFPADTQYF
V: TRBV6-5; size: -; D: -; J: TRBJ2-7; length: 13; DNA: TGTGCCAGCAGTTATGTCAGGGCTAGCGAGCAGTACTTC; CDR3: CASSYVRASEQYF
V: TRBV5-6; size: once; D: -; J: TRBJ2-7; length: 16; DNA: TGTGCCAGCAGCTTGTTCTTGGAACGGCCGACCTACGAGCAGTACTTC; CDR3: CASSLFLERPTYEQYF
V: TRBV28; size: -; D: -; J: TRBJ1-4; length: 13; DNA: TGTGCCAGCAGTTTGGGGTTTAACGAAAAACTGTTTTTT; CDR3: CASSLGFNEKLFF
V: TRBV5-1; size: -; D: -; J: TRBJ2-5; length: 15; DNA: TGCGCCAGCAGCCCGGCCTGGCGGTACCAAGAGACCCAGTACTTC; CDR3: CASSPAWRYQETQYF
V: TRBV27; size: -; D: TRBD1; J: TRBJ2-7; length: 15; DNA: TGTGCCAGCACTCTTTCCGGGACAGGGGGCTACGAGCAGTACTTC; CDR3: CASTLSGTGGYEQYF
V: TRBV4-2; size: -; D: -; J: TRBJ1-3; length: 16; DNA: TGTGCCAGCAGCCAAGAGAGCAGGGCACCCGGAAACACCATATATTTT; CDR3: CASSQESRAPGNTIYF
V: TRBV6-6; size: -; D: TRBD1; J: TRBJ2-4; length: 13; DNA: TGTGCCAGCAGCCGACAGGGTTTAGACATTCAGTACTTC; CDR3: CASSRQGLDIQYF
V: TRBV6-5; size: -; D: -; J: TRBJ2-7; length: 12; DNA: TGTGCCAGCAGTTACTCCGGCCACGAGCAGTACTTC; CDR3: CASSYSGHEQYF